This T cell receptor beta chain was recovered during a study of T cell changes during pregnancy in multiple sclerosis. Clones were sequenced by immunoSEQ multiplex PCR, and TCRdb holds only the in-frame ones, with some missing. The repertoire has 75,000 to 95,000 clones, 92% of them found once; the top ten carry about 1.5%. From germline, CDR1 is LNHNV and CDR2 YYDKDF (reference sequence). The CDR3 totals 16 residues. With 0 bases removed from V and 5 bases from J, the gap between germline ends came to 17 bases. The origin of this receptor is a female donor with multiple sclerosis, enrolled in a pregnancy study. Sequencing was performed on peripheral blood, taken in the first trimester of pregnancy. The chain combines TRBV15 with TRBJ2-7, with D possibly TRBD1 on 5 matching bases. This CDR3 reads CATSRDLGGRVNEQYF. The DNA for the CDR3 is TGTGCCACCAGCAGAGATCTTGGTGGCAGGGTCAACGAGCAGTACTTC.